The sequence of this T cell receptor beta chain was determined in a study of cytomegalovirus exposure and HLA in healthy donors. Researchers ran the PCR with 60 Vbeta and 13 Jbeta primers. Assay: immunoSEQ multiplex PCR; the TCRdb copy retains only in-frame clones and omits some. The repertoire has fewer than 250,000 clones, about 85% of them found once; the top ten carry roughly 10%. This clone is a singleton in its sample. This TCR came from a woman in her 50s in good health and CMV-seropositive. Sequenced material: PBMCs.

The CDR3, as DNA: TGTGCCAGCAGCCCGACAGAGAGCACAGATACGCAGTATTTT. Amino acids: CASSPTESTDTQYF. This rearrangement joins TRBV7-9 to TRBJ2-3; possible D gene TRBD1, 5 bases. There are 14 residues in the CDR3. Per germline, CDR1 SEHNR and CDR2 FQNEAQ (reference sequence). V was pared by 5 bases and J by 0 bases, with 9 bases between.